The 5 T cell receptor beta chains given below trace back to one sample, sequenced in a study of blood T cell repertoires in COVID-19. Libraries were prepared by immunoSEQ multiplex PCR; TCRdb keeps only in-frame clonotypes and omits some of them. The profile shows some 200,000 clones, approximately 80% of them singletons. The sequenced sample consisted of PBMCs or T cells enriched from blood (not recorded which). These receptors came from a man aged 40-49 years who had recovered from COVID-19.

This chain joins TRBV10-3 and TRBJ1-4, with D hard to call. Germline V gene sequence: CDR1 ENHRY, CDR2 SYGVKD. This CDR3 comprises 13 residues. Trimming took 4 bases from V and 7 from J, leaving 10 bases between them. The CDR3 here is CAISAGISEKLFF. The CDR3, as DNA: TGTGCCATCAGTGCAGGTATAAGTGAAAAACTGTTTTTT.

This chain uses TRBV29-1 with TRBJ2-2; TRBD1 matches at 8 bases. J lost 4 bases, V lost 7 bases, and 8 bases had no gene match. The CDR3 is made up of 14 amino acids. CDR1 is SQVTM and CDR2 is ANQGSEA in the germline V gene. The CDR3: CSAKQGAGTGELFF. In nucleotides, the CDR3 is TGCAGCGCAAAGCAGGGGGCCGGCACCGGGGAGCTGTTTTTT.

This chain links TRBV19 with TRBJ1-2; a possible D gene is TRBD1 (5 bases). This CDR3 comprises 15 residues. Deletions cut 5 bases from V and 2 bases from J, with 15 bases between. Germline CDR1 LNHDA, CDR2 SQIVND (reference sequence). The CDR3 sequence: CASSARGGANYGYTF. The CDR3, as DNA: TGTGCCAGTAGTGCCCGGGGAGGGGCAAACTATGGCTACACCTTC.

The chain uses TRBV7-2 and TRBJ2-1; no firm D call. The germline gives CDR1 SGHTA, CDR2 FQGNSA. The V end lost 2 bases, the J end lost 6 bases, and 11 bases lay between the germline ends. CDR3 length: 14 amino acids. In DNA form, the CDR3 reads TGTGCCAGCAGCTTATCCCTAGGCCCCAATGAGCAGTTCTTC. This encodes CASSLSLGPNEQFF.

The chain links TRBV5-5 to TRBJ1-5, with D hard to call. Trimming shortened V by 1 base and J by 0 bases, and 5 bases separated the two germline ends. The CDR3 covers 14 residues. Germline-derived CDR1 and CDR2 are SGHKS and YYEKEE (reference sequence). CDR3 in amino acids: CASSLTYSNQPQHF. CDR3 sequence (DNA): TGTGCCAGCAGCTTGACTTATAGCAATCAGCCCCAGCATTTT.